This T cell receptor beta chain was identified in a study of blood T cells in healthy people across ages. Next came a second PCR, run for about 6 to 12 cycles, which used a sample-barcoded 5' primer along with a J-beta primer mix. A 12-random-nucleotide template-switch adaptor tagged each cDNA molecule. One entry per CDR3 protein results from TCRdb running MiXCR on the 5' RACE reads. The profile shows some 790,000 distinct CDR3 sequences, under 30% of them singletons. Study-wide points: Comparison with aged donors showed that long-lived donors had more naive CD4+ cells and higher diversity.

This clonotype showed up many times. Its specificity is not known. V dropped 5 bases and J dropped 7 bases, with 8 bases sitting between them. Germline assignment: CDR1 SEHNR and CDR2 FQNEAQ (reference sequence). The CDR3 is 11 amino acids. This chain joins TRBV7-9 and TRBJ2-5, with D unresolved. Input material: blood. The sequence came from a woman over 75 in good health. CDR3 sequence (DNA): TGTGCCAGCAGCCTAAGGGTGACCCAGTACTTC. This sequence encodes CASSLRVTQYF.